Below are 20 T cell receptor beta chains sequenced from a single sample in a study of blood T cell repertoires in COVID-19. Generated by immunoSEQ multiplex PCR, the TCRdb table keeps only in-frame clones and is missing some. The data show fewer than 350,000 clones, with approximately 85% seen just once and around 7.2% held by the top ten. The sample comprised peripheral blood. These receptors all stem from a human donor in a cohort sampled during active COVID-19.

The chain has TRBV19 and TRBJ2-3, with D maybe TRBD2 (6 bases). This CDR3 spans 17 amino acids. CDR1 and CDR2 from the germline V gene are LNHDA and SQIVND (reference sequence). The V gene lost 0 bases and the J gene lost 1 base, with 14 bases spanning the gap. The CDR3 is CASSIEILRDGTDTQYF. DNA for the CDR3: TGTGCCAGTAGTATAGAAATCCTGCGGGACGGCACAGATACGCAGTATTTT.

The CDR3 DNA sequence: TGTGCCAGTAGCCGGGGGGACCCGGCAAGCTCCTACAATGAGCAGTTCTTC. Its translation: CASSRGDPASSYNEQFF. V and J are TRBV19 and TRBJ2-1; 7 bases line up with TRBD2. The CDR3 has 17 residues. V dropped 6 bases and J dropped 0; count of bases not matched to a gene: 11. Per the germline V gene, CDR1 is LNHDA and CDR2 is SQIVND (reference sequence).

CDR3 protein: CASNLASLQPQHF. CDR3 DNA sequence: TGTGCCAGCAATTTGGCCAGTTTACAGCCCCAGCATTTT. The J gene is TRBJ1-5, the V gene TRBV6-5; D unresolved. The CDR3 length is 13 residues. Trimming pared 7 bases from V and 7 bases from J, leaving 14 bases between. CDR1 MNHEY and CDR2 SVGAGI come from the germline V gene.

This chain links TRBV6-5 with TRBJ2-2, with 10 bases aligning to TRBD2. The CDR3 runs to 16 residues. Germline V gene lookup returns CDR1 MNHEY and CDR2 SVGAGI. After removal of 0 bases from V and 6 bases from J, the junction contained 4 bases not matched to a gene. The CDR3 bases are TGTGCCAGCAGTTACTCGCGGCTAGCGGGGGCCGGGGAGCTGTTTTTT. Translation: CASSYSRLAGAGELFF.

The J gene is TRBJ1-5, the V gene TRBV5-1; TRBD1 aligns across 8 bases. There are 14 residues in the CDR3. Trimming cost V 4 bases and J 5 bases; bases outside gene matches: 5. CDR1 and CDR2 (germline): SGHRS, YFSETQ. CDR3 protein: CASSRTGRDQPQHF. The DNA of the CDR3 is TGCGCCAGCAGCCGGACAGGGCGAGATCAGCCCCAGCATTTT.

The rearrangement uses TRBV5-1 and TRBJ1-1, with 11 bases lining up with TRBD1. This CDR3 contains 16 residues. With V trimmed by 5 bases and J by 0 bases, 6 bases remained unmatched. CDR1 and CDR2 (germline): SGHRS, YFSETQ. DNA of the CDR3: TGCGCCAGCAGACGGACAGGGGGCAATTTGAACACTGAAGCTTTCTTT. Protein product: CASRRTGGNLNTEAFF.

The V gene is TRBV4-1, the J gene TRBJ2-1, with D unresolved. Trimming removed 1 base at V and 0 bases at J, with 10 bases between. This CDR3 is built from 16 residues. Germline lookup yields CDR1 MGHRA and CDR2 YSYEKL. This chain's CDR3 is CASSQVARNSYNEQFF. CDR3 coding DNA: TGCGCCAGCAGCCAAGTTGCGCGAAACTCCTACAATGAGCAGTTCTTC.

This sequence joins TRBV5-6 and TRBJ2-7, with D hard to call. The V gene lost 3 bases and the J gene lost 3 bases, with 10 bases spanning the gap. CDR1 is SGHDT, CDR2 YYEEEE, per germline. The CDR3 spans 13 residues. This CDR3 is CASSSRARYEQYF. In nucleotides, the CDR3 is TGTGCCAGCAGCTCCCGAGCACGCTACGAGCAGTACTTC.

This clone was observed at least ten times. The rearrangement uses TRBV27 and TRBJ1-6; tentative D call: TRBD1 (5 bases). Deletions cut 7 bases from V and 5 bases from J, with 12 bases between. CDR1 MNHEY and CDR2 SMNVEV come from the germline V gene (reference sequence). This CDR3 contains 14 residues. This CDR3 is CASKGNPDNSPLHF. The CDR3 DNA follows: TGTGCCAGCAAGGGGAATCCTGATAATTCACCCCTCCACTTT.

The DNA for the CDR3 is TGCGCCAGCAGCATGGGGACATTTTCAGATACGCAGTATTTT. Its translation: CASSMGTFSDTQYF. This chain links TRBV5-1 with TRBJ2-3, with D tentatively TRBD1 (6 bases). The CDR3 sequence is 14 residues long. Trimming stripped 4 bases from V and 4 bases from J, with 13 bases between. Germline CDR1 reads SGHRS; CDR2 reads YFSETQ.

CDR3 in DNA: TGTGCCACCAGTGATCCAATTATAGCGGGGGGGTCAGATACGCAGTATTTT. This translates into CATSDPIIAGGSDTQYF. The chain couples TRBV24-1 to TRBJ2-3; 11 nucleotides line up with TRBD2. The CDR3 runs 17 residues. CDR1 KGHDR and CDR2 SFDVKD come from the germline V gene. Losses at the gene ends were 3 bases for V and 4 bases for J; bases not matched to a gene: 8.

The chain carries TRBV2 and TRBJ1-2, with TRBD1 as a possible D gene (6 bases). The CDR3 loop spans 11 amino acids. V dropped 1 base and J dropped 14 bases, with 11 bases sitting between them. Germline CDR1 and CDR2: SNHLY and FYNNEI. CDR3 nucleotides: TGTGCCAGCAGTGAAGTGGGGGCGAAGACCTTC. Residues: CASSEVGAKTF.

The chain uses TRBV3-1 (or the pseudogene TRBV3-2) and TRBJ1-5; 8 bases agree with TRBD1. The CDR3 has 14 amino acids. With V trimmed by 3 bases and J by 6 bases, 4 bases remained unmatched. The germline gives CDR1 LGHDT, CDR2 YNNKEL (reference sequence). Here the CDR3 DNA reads TGTGCCAGCAGCCACCCAGGGGGCGGTCAGCCCCAGCATTTT. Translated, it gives CASSHPGGGQPQHF.

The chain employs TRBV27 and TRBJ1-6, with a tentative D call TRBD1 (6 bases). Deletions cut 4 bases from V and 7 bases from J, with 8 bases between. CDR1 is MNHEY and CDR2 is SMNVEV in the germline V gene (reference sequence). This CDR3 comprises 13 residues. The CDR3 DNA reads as TGTGCCAGCAGTTCTACAGGGAATTCACCCCTCCACTTT. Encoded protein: CASSSTGNSPLHF.

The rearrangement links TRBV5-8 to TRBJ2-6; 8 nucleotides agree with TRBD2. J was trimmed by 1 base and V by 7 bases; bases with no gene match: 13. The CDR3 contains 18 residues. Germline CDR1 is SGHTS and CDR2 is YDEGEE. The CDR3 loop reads CASPPGGERLSGANVLTF. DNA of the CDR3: TGTGCCAGCCCCCCGGGAGGGGAACGGTTGTCTGGGGCCAACGTCCTGACTTTC.

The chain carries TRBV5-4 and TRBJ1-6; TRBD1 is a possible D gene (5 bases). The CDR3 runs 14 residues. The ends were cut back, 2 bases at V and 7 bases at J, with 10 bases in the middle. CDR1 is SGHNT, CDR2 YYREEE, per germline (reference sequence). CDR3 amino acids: CASSFGRVNSPLHF. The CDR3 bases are TGTGCCAGCAGCTTCGGCAGGGTGAATTCACCCCTCCACTTT.

The CDR3 spells CASSLMAAGLVNEQFF. The CDR3 DNA follows: TGTGCCAGCAGCTTAATGGCTGCGGGGCTAGTCAATGAGCAGTTCTTC. The chain employs TRBV7-3 and TRBJ2-1, with D maybe TRBD2 (6 bases). The CDR3 runs 16 residues. The V gene's germline CDR1 is SGHTA and CDR2 FQGTGA. The V and J ends lost 1 base and 6 bases respectively, with 16 bases between them.

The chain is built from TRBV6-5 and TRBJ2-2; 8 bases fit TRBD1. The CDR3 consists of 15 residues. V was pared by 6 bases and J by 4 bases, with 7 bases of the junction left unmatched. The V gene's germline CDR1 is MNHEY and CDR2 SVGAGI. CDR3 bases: TGTGCCAGCAGAGCAGGGGGCGCTTTCACCGGGGAGCTGTTTTTT. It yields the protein CASRAGGAFTGELFF.

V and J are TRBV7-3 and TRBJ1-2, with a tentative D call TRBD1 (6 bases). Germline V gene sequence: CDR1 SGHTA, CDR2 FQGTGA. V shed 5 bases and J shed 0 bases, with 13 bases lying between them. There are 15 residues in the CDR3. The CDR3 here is CASSPRQVPNYGYTF. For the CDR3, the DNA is TGTGCCAGCAGCCCCAGACAGGTCCCTAACTATGGCTACACCTTC.

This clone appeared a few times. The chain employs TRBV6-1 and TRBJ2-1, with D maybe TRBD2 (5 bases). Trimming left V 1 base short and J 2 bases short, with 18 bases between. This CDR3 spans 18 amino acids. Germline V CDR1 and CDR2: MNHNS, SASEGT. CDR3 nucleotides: TGTGCCAGCAGTGAAGATGGGTTCGGGGTCGTCCCCTACAATGAGCAGTTCTTC. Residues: CASSEDGFGVVPYNEQFF.